The 30 T cell receptor beta chains in this list originate from one sample, sequenced in a study of T-cell reconstitution after alpha-beta-depleted transplantation in children. Library preparation (for TCRbeta) was performed with unique molecular identifiers. TCRdb re-called the PCR reads through MiXCR, storing one row per CDR3 protein. The sample lists about 830,000 distinct CDR3 sequences, approximately 15% seen once, with approximately 5% in the top ten. Here the sequenced sample was PBMCs, mostly from graft donor cells, taken 360 days after TCRalphabeta/CD19-depleted stem cell transplant. All receptors come from a male patient younger than 18 who had a stem cell transplant for acute lymphoblastic leukemia, so the T cells may come from the graft donor.

The chain recombines TRBV12-3 or TRBV12-4 with TRBJ1-5; D possibly corresponds to TRBD1 (5 bases). V shed 2 bases and J shed 6 bases, with 14 bases lying between them. This CDR3 region has 15 residues. The DNA of the CDR3 is TGTGCCAGCAGTTTAAGCCCAGGGCAGGGTCAGCCCCAGCATTTT. Translating it yields CASSLSPGQGQPQHF.

The chain couples TRBV20-1 to TRBJ2-1; maybe TRBD2 (5 bases). Germline CDR1 DFQATT, CDR2 SNEGSKA (reference sequence). The CDR3 has 16 residues. The V end was cut by 2 bases, the J end by 0 bases, with 14 bases between. The CDR3 loop reads CSARWARAGSYNEQFF. CDR3 nucleotides: TGCAGTGCTAGATGGGCGAGGGCGGGCTCCTACAATGAGCAGTTCTTC.

This chain joins TRBV6-6 and TRBJ2-2, with D possibly being TRBD2 (5 bases). Trimming stripped 8 bases from V and 7 bases from J, with 11 bases between. CDR3 size: 12 residues. Germline CDR1 and CDR2: MNHNY and SVGAGI (reference sequence). CDR3 nucleotides: TGTGCCAGCCTCCCCGGAGGCGGGGAGCTGTTTTTT. Its protein product is CASLPGGGELFF.

In its sample, this clonotype was seen a few times. The chain uses TRBV5-6 and TRBJ1-1; TRBD1 might be the D (6 bases). Trimming removed 6 bases from V and 4 bases from J, with 16 bases in between. There are 14 residues in the CDR3. Germline V gives CDR1 SGHDT, CDR2 YYEEEE. This CDR3 reads CASTPQGRVTEAFF. The CDR3 DNA reads TGTGCCAGCACCCCCCAGGGGAGGGTCACTGAAGCTTTCTTT.

This clonotype occurred many times. The V and J genes are TRBV29-1 and TRBJ2-1; 8 positions match TRBD1. In germline, CDR1 is SQVTM, CDR2 ANQGSEA. The CDR3 is 14 amino acids. Trimming cost V 8 bases and J 3 bases; bases outside gene matches: 9. The CDR3 loop reads CSTRGQGFYNEQFF. The CDR3 nucleotides read TGCAGCACCAGAGGACAGGGCTTCTACAATGAGCAGTTCTTC.

This clonotype appeared a few times. V usage is TRBV2 and J usage is TRBJ2-3, with 8 positions matching TRBD1. The CDR3 spans 15 residues. The V gene end was trimmed by 5 bases and the J gene end by 4 bases; junction bases not matched to a gene: 8. CDR1 SNHLY and CDR2 FYNNEI come from the germline V gene. CDR3 region: CASSKEDRVADTQYF. Written as DNA, the CDR3 is TGTGCCAGCAGTAAGGAGGACAGGGTTGCAGATACGCAGTATTTT.

The chain uses TRBV5-1 and TRBJ2-3; 7 bases fit TRBD1. V lost 7 bases to trimming and J lost 6 bases; unmatched junction nucleotides: 14. The germline gives CDR1 SGHRS, CDR2 YFSETQ. The CDR3 sequence is 15 residues long. The CDR3 here is CASSPQGSPWDTQYF. The CDR3 nucleotides are TGCGCCAGCTCCCCACAGGGGTCTCCTTGGGATACGCAGTATTTT.

This clonotype was picked up many times. V usage is TRBV25-1 and J usage is TRBJ2-7; possibly TRBD2 for D (6 bases). The CDR3 sequence is 14 residues long. The germline V gene encodes CDR1 MGHDK and CDR2 SYGVNS. Deletions cut 5 bases from V and 0 bases from J, with 11 bases between. The CDR3 sequence: CASSRAGFSYEQYF. CDR3 DNA: TGTGCCAGCAGTCGCGCGGGATTCTCCTACGAGCAGTACTTC.

This rearrangement joins TRBV19 to TRBJ2-7; 9 bases are a match to TRBD2. J gave up 12 bases and V 5 bases, and 11 bases lay outside the gene matches. This CDR3 has 13 amino acids. Germline CDR1 and CDR2: LNHDA and SQIVND (reference sequence). This chain's CDR3 is CASSSTSGRNRYF. As DNA, the CDR3 is TGTGCCAGTAGTTCCACGAGCGGGAGGAATCGGTACTTC.

V gene TRBV5-1 combines with J gene TRBJ2-3, with TRBD2 matching over 8 bases. Unmatched junction bases numbered 13, after V lost 6 bases and J lost 4 bases. This CDR3 comprises 16 residues. Germline CDR1 and CDR2: SGHRS and YFSETQ. In DNA form, the CDR3 reads TGCGCCAGCAAGACAAGCCGAAGCGGGAGAGCAGATACGCAGTATTTT. Amino acids: CASKTSRSGRADTQYF.

Only a few counts were recorded for this clonotype. V and J are TRBV5-6 and TRBJ2-1; the match to TRBD1 covers 10 bases. This CDR3 has 15 amino acids. V was pared by 2 bases and J by 10 bases, with 9 bases of the junction left unmatched. Germline CDR1 reads SGHDT; CDR2 reads YYEEEE. The CDR3 nucleotides are TGTGCCAGCAGCTTCCTCCGGGACAGGGGCTTCGAGCAGTTCTTC. Encoded protein: CASSFLRDRGFEQFF.

This clonotype was seen only a few times. This rearrangement joins TRBV4-1 to TRBJ2-1; D might be TRBD1 (6 bases). This CDR3 comprises 16 residues. CDR1 and CDR2 from the germline V gene are MGHRA and YSYEKL. V was pared by 1 base and J by 7 bases, with 17 bases between. The CDR3 coding sequence is TGCGCCAGCAGCCAAGGAGTACAGGGAAGGCGAAATGAGCAGTTCTTC. Its translation: CASSQGVQGRRNEQFF.

This clonotype was seen a handful of times. The chain is built from TRBV5-1 and TRBJ1-2; 12 nucleotides line up with TRBD1. The CDR3 is made up of 15 amino acids. The junction had 9 bases not matched to a gene; V was cut back by 7 bases and J by 5 bases. The germline gives CDR1 SGHRS, CDR2 YFSETQ. The DNA for the CDR3 is TGCGCCAGCCATTTCGAGGGACAGGGGGCTTATGGCTACACCTTC. Translation gives CASHFEGQGAYGYTF. The full variable domain, its missing parts supplied by reference TRBV5-1 and TRBJ1-2, is KAGVTQTPRYLIKTRGQQVTLSCSPISGHRSVSWYQQTPGQGLQFLFEYFSETQRNKGNFPGRFSGRQFSNSRSEMNVSTLELGDSALYLCASHFEGQGAYGYTFGSGTRLTVV.

This clonotype has more than one count but fewer than ten. J is TRBJ2-5 and V is TRBV24-1; TRBD2 aligns across 9 bases. CDR1 is KGHDR, CDR2 SFDVKD, per germline. The CDR3 sequence is 16 residues long. V dropped 1 base and J dropped 2; count of bases not matched to a gene: 4. This chain's CDR3 is CATSDFKTSGQETQYF. The CDR3 region has the DNA TGTGCCACCAGTGATTTTAAGACTAGCGGACAAGAGACCCAGTACTTC.

This clonotype was picked up a small number of times. The genes are TRBV7-9 and TRBJ1-4, with D unclear. V was pared by 0 bases and J by 11 bases, with 10 bases between. The CDR3 covers 13 residues. Germline loops: CDR1 SEHNR, CDR2 FQNEAQ (reference sequence). The CDR3 reads CASSLAAPPKLFF. CDR3 nucleotides: TGTGCCAGCAGCTTAGCGGCGCCCCCCAAACTGTTTTTT.

DNA for the CDR3: TGTGCCAGCAGCTTAGTCTGGGGTCTTGAGACCGGGGAGCTGTTTTTT. Protein: CASSLVWGLETGELFF. The rearrangement joins TRBV11-2 to TRBJ2-2; D is unclear. The CDR3 sequence is 16 residues long. CDR1 and CDR2 (germline): SGHAT, FQNNGV. Trimming pared 1 base from V and 5 bases from J, leaving 14 bases between.

Comment on this clonotype: A much bigger clone sits one base away, suggesting this may be a read error. V is TRBV7-9 and J is TRBJ2-1; 8 bases are shared with TRBD2. The last part of the DNA fits TRBJ2-7 better; the J call may be wrong. CDR1 and CDR2 from the germline V gene are SEHNR and FQNEAQ (reference sequence). The CDR3 runs 16 residues. The CDR3 nucleotides read TGTGCCAGCAGCTTCACGAGCGGGAGCGCCTACAATGAGCAGTACTTC. Its translation is CASSFTSGSAYNEQYF.

This clonotype has only a few counts. The CDR3 loop reads CASSLALGSYEQYF. The CDR3 nucleotides read TGCGCCAGCAGCTTGGCGCTAGGGTCCTACGAGCAGTACTTC. V and J are TRBV5-1 and TRBJ2-7; no firm D call. The CDR3 runs to 14 residues. Germline V gene lookup returns CDR1 SGHRS and CDR2 YFSETQ. Trimming pared 0 bases from V and 1 base from J, leaving 8 bases between.

The chain joins TRBV5-1 to TRBJ2-2, with D perhaps TRBD1 (6 bases). The CDR3 sequence is 16 residues long. Deletions cut 2 bases from V and 3 bases from J, with 14 bases between. Germline V CDR1 and CDR2: SGHRS, YFSETQ. CDR3 in amino acids: CASSLQGQTDTGELFF. CDR3 nucleotide sequence: TGCGCCAGCAGCTTACAGGGCCAAACGGACACCGGGGAGCTGTTTTTT.

The chain employs TRBV4-1 and TRBJ2-2, with D uncertain. Per the germline V gene, CDR1 is MGHRA and CDR2 is YSYEKL. The CDR3 loop spans 14 amino acids. The germline V and J ends were trimmed by 3 bases and 1 base, with 6 bases remaining between them. The CDR3 reads CASSQPGNTGELFF. DNA for the CDR3: TGCGCCAGCAGCCAGCCAGGGAACACCGGGGAGCTGTTTTTT.

The rearrangement links TRBV3-1 to TRBJ2-1; 8 bases are a match to TRBD1. The J segment lost 0 bases and the V segment lost 0 bases, leaving 4 bases of the junction unmatched. CDR1 is LGHDT, CDR2 YNNKEL, per germline (reference sequence). This CDR3 has 17 residues. CDR3 in amino acids: CASSQDRGLSSYNEQFF. CDR3 coding DNA: TGTGCCAGCAGCCAAGACAGGGGGCTTAGCTCCTACAATGAGCAGTTCTTC.

The chain has TRBV29-1 and TRBJ2-1, with 8 bases that match TRBD2. V was clipped by 5 bases and J by 0 bases; unmatched bases: 9. The CDR3 is 16 residues long. The V gene's germline CDR1 is SQVTM and CDR2 ANQGSEA. The CDR3 loop is CSVPILAGSSYNEQFF. The CDR3 coding sequence is TGCAGCGTTCCCATCTTAGCGGGGAGCTCCTACAATGAGCAGTTCTTC.

There are a few counts of this clonotype. V gene TRBV4-3 combines with J gene TRBJ1-2, with TRBD1 as a possible D gene (6 bases). The germline V and J ends were trimmed by 3 bases and 4 bases, with 18 bases remaining between them. The V gene's germline CDR1 is LGHNA and CDR2 YSLEER. CDR3 length equals 16 residues. CDR3 residues: CASSQSPRGRSYGYTF. The DNA for the CDR3 is TGCGCCAGCAGCCAGTCGCCCAGGGGCCGGAGCTATGGCTACACCTTC.

The rearrangement links TRBV21-1 to TRBJ2-7; the table names TRBD1, a call not compared with the DNA. TRBV21-1 is a documented pseudogene. The CDR3 has 14 amino acids. The CDR3 region is CATPRTEAPYEQYF. CDR3 DNA: TGTGCCACACCCCGGACGGAAGCGCCCTACGAGCAGTACTTC.

The rearrangement joins TRBV7-9 to TRBJ2-7, with a weak D call TRBD1 (5 bases). Trimming took off 5 bases at V and 5 bases at J, with 13 bases between the two ends. Germline values: CDR1 SEHNR, CDR2 FQNEAQ (reference sequence). The CDR3 extends over 13 amino acids. The CDR3 bases are TGTGCCAGCAGCATAGGGGCCGAAGACGAGCAGTACTTC. This encodes CASSIGAEDEQYF. The complete variable domain, with remaining parts taken from reference TRBV7-9 and TRBJ2-7, reads DTGVSQNPRHKITKRGQNVTFRCDPISEHNRLYWYRQTLGQGPEFLTYFQNEAQLEKSRLLSDRFSAERPKGSFSTLEIQRTEQGDSAMYLCASSIGAEDEQYFGPGTRLTVT.

This clonotype was detected only once. The chain has TRBV30 and TRBJ1-2; D is unresolved. The CDR3 sequence is 11 residues long. V lost 5 bases, J lost 8 bases, and 12 bases lay in between. Germline CDR1 GTSNPN, CDR2 SVGIG (reference sequence). The CDR3 is CAWVRGDGYTF. As DNA, the CDR3 is TGTGCCTGGGTCCGGGGTGACGGCTACACCTTC.

As for this clonotype: A much larger clone sits a single nucleotide away, making a read error possible. The CDR3 carries no conserved terminal phenylalanine or tryptophan, so it likely arises from a read error. V gene TRBV10-3 combines with J gene TRBJ2-1; 10 bases are a match to TRBD2. The ends lost 0 bases at V and 4 bases at J; junction bases unmatched: 3. Germline CDR1 ENHRY, CDR2 SYGVKD. The length of the CDR3 is 16 residues. The CDR3 protein is CAISESSSGGYNEQFC. CDR3 nucleotides: TGTGCCATCAGTGAGTCCTCTAGCGGGGGTTACAATGAGCAGTTCTGC.

This chain uses TRBV12-3 or TRBV12-4 with TRBJ2-1, with 11 positions matching TRBD1. The CDR3 sequence is 15 residues long. Unmatched junction bases numbered 9, after V lost 7 bases and J lost 7 bases. The CDR3 sequence is CASTRDRGAGNEQFF. For the CDR3, the DNA is TGTGCCAGCACCCGGGACAGGGGGGCAGGGAATGAGCAGTTCTTC.

V is TRBV9 and J is TRBJ1-5; TRBD1 might be the D (6 bases). Germline lookup yields CDR1 SGDLS and CDR2 YYNGEE. The germline V and J ends were trimmed by 7 bases and 2 bases, with 10 bases remaining between them. This CDR3 comprises 13 residues. CDR3 sequence: CASGRGGNQPQHF. The CDR3 DNA follows: TGTGCCAGCGGCAGGGGAGGCAATCAGCCCCAGCATTTT.

The V call is TRBV3-1, the J call TRBJ2-7; no clear D. Deletions cut 6 bases from V and 3 bases from J, with 15 bases between. This CDR3 has 14 residues. Per germline, CDR1 LGHDT and CDR2 YNNKEL (reference sequence). The CDR3 region is CASSPVLGGYEQYF. The CDR3 DNA is TGTGCCAGCAGTCCCGTTCTAGGCGGCTACGAGCAGTACTTC.